This record looks at one TCR beta chain sequence and its context. This entry is derived from a study of blood T cell repertoires in COVID-19. Overall study context: Spain, Italy and the United States supplied samples that represented acute and convalescent COVID-19. Sources were T cells, B-cell-depleted T cells, or PBMCs; the material itself was cDNA or gDNA.

The assay was immunoSEQ multiplex PCR, and TCRdb's table has in-frame clones only and misses some. Among about 190,000 clones listed, about 88% were seen once. V was clipped by 4 bases and J by 5 bases; unmatched bases: 8. Per the germline V gene, CDR1 is SGDLS and CDR2 is YYNGEE. The CDR3 runs 14 residues. This study enrolled people aged about 18 to 100 from 24 US geographic areas. For recovered donors of Cohort 3, there were two negative PCRs, clearance, or symptom resolution. The TCR was taken from a woman aged 25 to 45 who had recovered from COVID-19. The sequenced sample was PBMCs or T cells enriched from blood (not recorded which). The chain uses TRBV9 and TRBJ1-2; 7 positions agree with TRBD1. CDR3 sequence: CASSTNRGPYGYTF. DNA for the CDR3: TGTGCCAGCAGCACTAACAGGGGTCCTTATGGCTACACCTTC.